The rows below give T cell receptor beta chains drawn from one sample of a study of identical twins. TCRdb re-analysed the 5' RACE reads in MiXCR, keeping a single row per CDR3 protein. Here the sample spans under 800,000 distinct CDR3 sequences, 21% being singletons. These same records also appear under a second study, on T cells expressing NK-cell markers.

The sample was PBMCs. These receptor sequences come from a woman aged 18 to 35 in good health. The CDR3 runs from the conserved cysteine through the conserved F or W. A D gene is named only where the DNA matches it firmly. The size field is filled for only some rows; it gives once, few, many or a size class.

cdr3_length: 14; j_call: TRBJ2-7; clone_size: many; d_call: TRBD1; v_call: TRBV2; cdr3_aa: CASSDLGQGYEQYF; cdr3_nt: TGTGCCAGCAGTGACCTAGGACAGGGCTACGAGCAGTACTTC
cdr3_length: 14; j_call: TRBJ2-1; clone_size: many; d_call: TRBD1; v_call: TRBV27; cdr3_aa: CASSLGTVGREQFF; cdr3_nt: TGTGCCAGCAGTTTAGGGACAGTCGGACGAGAGCAGTTCTTC
cdr3_length: 9; j_call: TRBJ1-1; clone_size: few; d_call: .; v_call: TRBV29-1; cdr3_aa: CSVDGEAFF; cdr3_nt: TGCAGCGTTGATGGGGAAGCTTTCTTT
cdr3_length: 14; j_call: TRBJ1-6; clone_size: .; d_call: .; v_call: TRBV12-3/TRBV12-4; cdr3_aa: CASSFKRVNSPLHF; cdr3_nt: TGTGCCAGCAGTTTCAAGAGGGTTAATTCACCCCTCCACTTT
cdr3_length: 15; j_call: TRBJ2-7; clone_size: .; d_call: TRBD1; v_call: TRBV7-2; cdr3_aa: CASSLHDRVSYEQYF; cdr3_nt: TGTGCCAGCAGTTTACACGACAGGGTATCCTACGAGCAGTACTTC
cdr3_length: 15; j_call: TRBJ2-3; clone_size: many; d_call: TRBD2; v_call: TRBV20-1; cdr3_aa: CSATRPTSGTDTQYF; cdr3_nt: TGCAGTGCTACTAGACCGACTAGCGGGACAGATACGCAGTATTTT
cdr3_length: 15; j_call: TRBJ2-3; clone_size: .; d_call: .; v_call: TRBV5-1; cdr3_aa: CASSLNLGGADTQYF; cdr3_nt: TGCGCCAGCAGCTTGAATCTTGGGGGTGCAGATACGCAGTATTTT
cdr3_length: 14; j_call: TRBJ1-1; clone_size: few; d_call: .; v_call: TRBV7-9; cdr3_aa: CASRATGGTTEAFF; cdr3_nt: TGTGCCAGCAGAGCGACGGGGGGAACGACTGAAGCTTTCTTT
cdr3_length: 13; j_call: TRBJ2-1; clone_size: .; d_call: .; v_call: TRBV6-4; cdr3_aa: CASSVAEYNEQFF; cdr3_nt: TGTGCCAGCAGTGTGGCTGAGTACAATGAGCAGTTCTTC
cdr3_length: 19; j_call: TRBJ2-1; clone_size: .; d_call: .; v_call: TRBV18; cdr3_aa: CASSRGGDSLGSGYNEQFF; cdr3_nt: TGTGCCAGCTCACGAGGGGGAGACAGCTTAGGGAGTGGATACAATGAGCAGTTCTTC
cdr3_length: 13; j_call: TRBJ2-1; clone_size: few; d_call: .; v_call: TRBV29-1; cdr3_aa: CSVEKIRGLEQFF; cdr3_nt: TGCAGCGTTGAAAAGATTCGGGGTCTTGAGCAGTTCTTC
cdr3_length: 16; j_call: TRBJ2-3; clone_size: few; d_call: .; v_call: TRBV20-1; cdr3_aa: CSARGWDTFAGDTQYF; cdr3_nt: TGCAGTGCTAGAGGCTGGGACACCTTCGCGGGAGATACGCAGTATTTT
cdr3_length: 11; j_call: TRBJ1-1; clone_size: .; d_call: .; v_call: TRBV27; cdr3_aa: CASSFQGKAFF; cdr3_nt: TGTGCCAGCAGTTTCCAGGGGAAAGCTTTCTTT
cdr3_length: 16; j_call: TRBJ2-1; clone_size: few; d_call: TRBD2; v_call: TRBV10-3; cdr3_aa: CAISRWATSENNEQFF; cdr3_nt: TGTGCCATCAGCCGCTGGGCGACTAGCGAGAACAATGAGCAGTTCTTC
cdr3_length: 15; j_call: TRBJ1-3; clone_size: .; d_call: .; v_call: TRBV2; cdr3_aa: CASSELASSGNTIYF; cdr3_nt: TGTGCCAGCAGTGAGCTGGCCAGCTCTGGAAACACCATATATTTT
cdr3_length: 17; j_call: TRBJ2-1; clone_size: .; d_call: TRBD1; v_call: TRBV4-1; cdr3_aa: CASSLSGQGDPPDEQFF; cdr3_nt: TGCGCCAGCAGCCTCTCGGGACAGGGAGACCCGCCGGATGAGCAGTTCTTC
cdr3_length: 15; j_call: TRBJ2-3; clone_size: .; d_call: TRBD2; v_call: TRBV20-1; cdr3_aa: CSAPLTSGRPDTQYF; cdr3_nt: TGCAGTGCTCCCCTGACTAGCGGGAGGCCAGATACGCAGTATTTT
cdr3_length: 16; j_call: TRBJ2-1; clone_size: .; d_call: TRBD2; v_call: TRBV7-9; cdr3_aa: CASLFTGTRVSGEQFF; cdr3_nt: TGTGCCAGCCTTTTTACCGGGACTAGGGTTAGCGGTGAGCAGTTCTTC